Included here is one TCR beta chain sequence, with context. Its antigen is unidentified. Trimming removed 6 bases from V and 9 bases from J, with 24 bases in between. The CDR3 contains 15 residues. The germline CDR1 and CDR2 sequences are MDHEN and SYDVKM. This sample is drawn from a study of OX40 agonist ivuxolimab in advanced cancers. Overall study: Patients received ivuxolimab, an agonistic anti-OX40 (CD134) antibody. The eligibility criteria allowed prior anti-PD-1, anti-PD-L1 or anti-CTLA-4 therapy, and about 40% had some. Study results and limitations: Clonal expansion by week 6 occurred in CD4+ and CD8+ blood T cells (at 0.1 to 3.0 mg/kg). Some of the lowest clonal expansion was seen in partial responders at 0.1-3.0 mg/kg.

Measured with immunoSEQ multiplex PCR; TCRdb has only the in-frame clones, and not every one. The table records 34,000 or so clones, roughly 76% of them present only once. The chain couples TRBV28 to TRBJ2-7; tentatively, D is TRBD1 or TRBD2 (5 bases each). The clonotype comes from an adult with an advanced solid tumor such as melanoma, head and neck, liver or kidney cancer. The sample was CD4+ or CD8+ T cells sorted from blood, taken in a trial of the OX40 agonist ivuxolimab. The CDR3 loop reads CASSYTSGTYERQYF. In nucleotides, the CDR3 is TGTGCCAGCAGCTACACCTCGGGGACCTACGAGCGGCAGTACTTC.